Listed below are T cell receptor beta chains from one sample, sequenced in a study of graft-versus-host responses after intestinal transplantation. The protocol was immunoSEQ multiplex PCR, while the TCRdb copy is restricted to in-frame clones and leaves out a portion. The sample has just under 100,000 clones, over 75% seen once. Sequenced here: PBMCs, sampled roughly 68 weeks after intestinal transplant. Receptor source: a human patient who received an intestinal transplant, so some T cells may come from the graft donor. The CDR3 runs from the conserved cysteine through the conserved F or W. Each record gives: clone size, V gene, J gene, D gene, CDR3 DNA, CDR3 protein. D genes are given only for firm matches. The size entry is marked missing in some rows and otherwise reads once, few, many or a size class.

abundance: once
v_gene: TRBV23-1
j_gene: TRBJ2-5
d_gene: TRBD1
CDR3nt: TGCGCCAGCAGTCCCTCCCGGCAGGGGGTGAAGACCCAGTACTTC
CDR3aa: CASSPSRQGVKTQYF

abundance: NA
v_gene: TRBV6-6
j_gene: TRBJ2-5
d_gene: NA
CDR3nt: TGTGCCAGCAGTTACTCGATGACTACCCTCCAAGAGACCCAGTACTTC
CDR3aa: CASSYSMTTLQETQYF

abundance: NA
v_gene: TRBV6-1
j_gene: TRBJ2-1
d_gene: NA
CDR3nt: TGTGCCAGCAGTGGGGTCAACTCCTACAATGAGCAGTTCTTC
CDR3aa: CASSGVNSYNEQFF

abundance: once
v_gene: TRBV6-1
j_gene: TRBJ1-6
d_gene: NA
CDR3nt: TGTGCCAGCAGGGGGGGCTTGTCCTATAATTCACCCCTCCACTTT
CDR3aa: CASRGGLSYNSPLHF

abundance: NA
v_gene: TRBV30
j_gene: TRBJ2-7
d_gene: TRBD2
CDR3nt: TGTGCCTGGAGTGTAGAGTCGACCGGGCTAGCGGAGCACTACGAGCAGTACTTC
CDR3aa: CAWSVESTGLAEHYEQYF

abundance: NA
v_gene: TRBV9
j_gene: TRBJ2-3
d_gene: NA
CDR3nt: TGTGCCAGCGGGAGCCAGGGAGATACGCAGTATTTT
CDR3aa: CASGSQGDTQYF

abundance: few
v_gene: TRBV10-2
j_gene: TRBJ1-2
d_gene: NA
CDR3nt: TGCGCCAGCAGTCGGAGGGGATGGGGCTACACCTTC
CDR3aa: CASSRRGWGYTF

abundance: once
v_gene: TRBV21-1
j_gene: TRBJ2-3
d_gene: NA
CDR3nt: TGTGCCAGCAGGCCTACAGATACGCAGTATTTT
CDR3aa: CASRPTDTQYF

abundance: once
v_gene: TRBV6-1
j_gene: TRBJ1-5
d_gene: NA
CDR3nt: TGTGCCAGCAGTGAAGGTGCGGAGGGAGGTGGGAAGCCCCAGCATTTT
CDR3aa: CASSEGAEGGGKPQHF

abundance: NA
v_gene: TRBV5-6
j_gene: TRBJ2-7
d_gene: NA
CDR3nt: TGTGCCAGCAGCCGGACGGACGAGCAGTACTTC
CDR3aa: CASSRTDEQYF

abundance: NA
v_gene: TRBV6-5
j_gene: TRBJ1-2
d_gene: TRBD1
CDR3nt: TGTGCCAGCAGTTACTCGGGGACAGGCGCGCGGATCGGCTACACCTTC
CDR3aa: CASSYSGTGARIGYTF

abundance: NA
v_gene: TRBV11-3
j_gene: TRBJ1-1
d_gene: NA
CDR3nt: TGTGCCAGCAGCTCGGACGGGGGTAACACTGAAGCTTTCTTT
CDR3aa: CASSSDGGNTEAFF

abundance: NA
v_gene: TRBV5-1
j_gene: TRBJ2-5
d_gene: TRBD1
CDR3nt: TGCGCCAGCAGCAATGGACAGGGCGGAGAGACCCAGTACTTC
CDR3aa: CASSNGQGGETQYF

abundance: NA
v_gene: TRBV19
j_gene: TRBJ1-4
d_gene: TRBD1
CDR3nt: TGTGCCAGTAGTAAGCGCTACAGGGGCCAAGGTGAAAAACTGTTTTTT
CDR3aa: CASSKRYRGQGEKLFF

abundance: NA
v_gene: TRBV19
j_gene: TRBJ2-5
d_gene: NA
CDR3nt: TGTGCCAGTAGCCTGGGACATTCCCAAGAGACCCAGTACTTC
CDR3aa: CASSLGHSQETQYF

abundance: NA
v_gene: TRBV4-1
j_gene: TRBJ1-4
d_gene: NA
CDR3nt: TGCGCCAGCAGCCAATTTGGAGGCATGGGAACTAATGAAAAACTGTTTTTT
CDR3aa: CASSQFGGMGTNEKLFF

abundance: NA
v_gene: TRBV6-1
j_gene: TRBJ2-7
d_gene: NA
CDR3nt: TGTGCCAGCAGTGAATACGGCCTCTCCTACGAGCAGTACTTC
CDR3aa: CASSEYGLSYEQYF

abundance: NA
v_gene: TRBV6-1
j_gene: TRBJ1-5
d_gene: TRBD1
CDR3nt: TGTGCCAGCAGCCGCGGGACAGATTACAATCAGCCCCAGCATTTT
CDR3aa: CASSRGTDYNQPQHF

abundance: NA
v_gene: TRBV19
j_gene: TRBJ1-6
d_gene: NA
CDR3nt: TGTGCCAGTAGTATATTGAAGGACAGAACGAATTCACCCCTCCACTTT
CDR3aa: CASSILKDRTNSPLHF

abundance: few
v_gene: TRBV12-5
j_gene: TRBJ1-3
d_gene: TRBD1
CDR3nt: TGTGCTAGTGGCAAGGGACAGCTTGGAAACACCATATATTTT
CDR3aa: CASGKGQLGNTIYF

abundance: NA
v_gene: TRBV18
j_gene: TRBJ1-2
d_gene: TRBD1
CDR3nt: TGTGCCAGCTCACCAGGACAGGAGTCGCAATATGGCTACACCTTC
CDR3aa: CASSPGQESQYGYTF

abundance: NA
v_gene: TRBV5-8
j_gene: TRBJ2-5
d_gene: TRBD2
CDR3nt: TGTGCCAGCAGCTTCTCGGGGGGAGAGACCCAGTACTTC
CDR3aa: CASSFSGGETQYF

abundance: NA
v_gene: TRBV11-1
j_gene: TRBJ2-5
d_gene: TRBD1
CDR3nt: TGTGCCAGCAGCTTTGCAGGGGGCGGGGAGACCCAGTACTTC
CDR3aa: CASSFAGGGETQYF

abundance: NA
v_gene: TRBV6-5
j_gene: TRBJ1-6
d_gene: NA
CDR3nt: TGTGCCAGCTTTCAAGCAGATAATTCACCCCTCCACTTT
CDR3aa: CASFQADNSPLHF

abundance: NA
v_gene: TRBV6-5
j_gene: TRBJ1-1
d_gene: NA
CDR3nt: TGTGCCAGCAGTTACCTCCTGAACACTGAAGCTTTCTTT
CDR3aa: CASSYLLNTEAFF

abundance: NA
v_gene: TRBV5-1
j_gene: TRBJ1-1
d_gene: NA
CDR3nt: TGCGCCAGCAGCTTGGCCCGGGGAGGCGGCACTGAAGCTTTCTTT
CDR3aa: CASSLARGGGTEAFF

abundance: few
v_gene: TRBV5-6
j_gene: TRBJ2-7
d_gene: NA
CDR3nt: TGTGCCAGCAGCCTCGACTATGCAGGGGAGCAGTACTTC
CDR3aa: CASSLDYAGEQYF

abundance: NA
v_gene: TRBV5-1
j_gene: TRBJ1-3
d_gene: NA
CDR3nt: TGCGCCAGCAGCTTGGACCCTCGGGGAAACACCATATATTTT
CDR3aa: CASSLDPRGNTIYF

abundance: once
v_gene: TRBV15
j_gene: TRBJ1-2
d_gene: NA
CDR3nt: TGTGCCACCAGCAGAGATCCCGGGCGCTATGACTACACCTTC
CDR3aa: CATSRDPGRYDYTF

abundance: NA
v_gene: TRBV7-2
j_gene: TRBJ1-6
d_gene: NA
CDR3nt: TGTGCCAGCAGCCCCCAGTCTACCTATAATTCACCCCTCCACTTT
CDR3aa: CASSPQSTYNSPLHF

abundance: NA
v_gene: TRBV18
j_gene: TRBJ2-7
d_gene: TRBD1
CDR3nt: TGTGCCAGCTCACCGGTCGGGACAGGGCTATACGAGCAGTACTTC
CDR3aa: CASSPVGTGLYEQYF

abundance: NA
v_gene: TRBV5-1
j_gene: TRBJ2-1
d_gene: NA
CDR3nt: TGCGCCAGCAGCTTGAACACCAATGAGCAGTTCTTC
CDR3aa: CASSLNTNEQFF

abundance: NA
v_gene: TRBV6-5
j_gene: TRBJ2-5
d_gene: TRBD2
CDR3nt: TGTGCCAGCAGTATGCTAGCGGGGTCTGAGACCCAGTACTTC
CDR3aa: CASSMLAGSETQYF

abundance: NA
v_gene: TRBV4-1
j_gene: TRBJ2-3
d_gene: TRBD1
CDR3nt: TGCGCCAGCAGCCAAACAGGGGCGACAGATACGCAGTATTTT
CDR3aa: CASSQTGATDTQYF

abundance: NA
v_gene: TRBV9
j_gene: TRBJ2-7
d_gene: NA
CDR3nt: TGTGCCAGCGGCGTAGCTGGACACCGAGTCTACGAGCAGTACTTC
CDR3aa: CASGVAGHRVYEQYF

abundance: NA
v_gene: TRBV5-1
j_gene: TRBJ2-1
d_gene: NA
CDR3nt: TGCGCCAGCAGCTACCTAGGGCCCAATGAGCAGTTCTTC
CDR3aa: CASSYLGPNEQFF

abundance: NA
v_gene: TRBV29-1
j_gene: TRBJ1-2
d_gene: NA
CDR3nt: TGCAGCGTTGATCAGGGGAATGGCTACACCTTC
CDR3aa: CSVDQGNGYTF

abundance: NA
v_gene: TRBV5-4
j_gene: TRBJ1-6
d_gene: NA
CDR3nt: TGTGCCAGCAGCTGGCTGGGCAGCTCCAATTCACCCCTCCACTTT
CDR3aa: CASSWLGSSNSPLHF

abundance: once
v_gene: TRBV29-1
j_gene: TRBJ1-2
d_gene: NA
CDR3nt: TGCAGCGCCCCACAGGGCTCGTATGGCTACACCTTC
CDR3aa: CSAPQGSYGYTF

abundance: once
v_gene: TRBV6-6
j_gene: TRBJ1-3
d_gene: NA
CDR3nt: TGTGCCAGCAGTTACGTTGCTTGGGGCTCTGGAAACACCATATATTTT
CDR3aa: CASSYVAWGSGNTIYF

abundance: NA
v_gene: TRBV7-2
j_gene: TRBJ2-7
d_gene: NA
CDR3nt: TGTGCCAGCAGCTTAGGTTTTATGGGGGCCACTTACGAGCAGTACTTC
CDR3aa: CASSLGFMGATYEQYF

abundance: NA
v_gene: TRBV5-1
j_gene: TRBJ1-1
d_gene: TRBD1
CDR3nt: TGCGCCAGCAGCTGGGGGACAGGGACCACTGAAGCTTTCTTT
CDR3aa: CASSWGTGTTEAFF

abundance: NA
v_gene: TRBV6-1
j_gene: TRBJ2-7
d_gene: NA
CDR3nt: TGTGCCAGCAGTGAAACCCGGGTTTATTACGAGCAGTACTTC
CDR3aa: CASSETRVYYEQYF

abundance: NA
v_gene: TRBV5-1
j_gene: TRBJ2-7
d_gene: NA
CDR3nt: TGCGCCAGCAGCTTGGCGGTAGACGGAGCTGCGCTCCGGGACTTCTCCTACGAGCAGTACTTC
CDR3aa: CASSLAVDGAALRDFSYEQYF

abundance: NA
v_gene: TRBV6-1
j_gene: TRBJ1-6
d_gene: TRBD1
CDR3nt: TGTGCCAGCAGTGAAGACAGGGGGGCGTATAATTCACCCCTCCACTTT
CDR3aa: CASSEDRGAYNSPLHF

abundance: NA
v_gene: TRBV18
j_gene: TRBJ1-1
d_gene: NA
CDR3nt: TGTGCCAGCTCAGATACAGGGTACACTGAAGCTTTCTTT
CDR3aa: CASSDTGYTEAFF

abundance: NA
v_gene: TRBV10-2
j_gene: TRBJ2-7
d_gene: TRBD1
CDR3nt: TGCGCCAGCAATAGTCTGGGACAGGGTCCCTACGAGCAGTACTTC
CDR3aa: CASNSLGQGPYEQYF

abundance: NA
v_gene: TRBV6-6
j_gene: TRBJ2-3
d_gene: NA
CDR3nt: TGTGCCAGCGCAGCGGGCACAGATACGCAGTATTTT
CDR3aa: CASAAGTDTQYF

abundance: once
v_gene: TRBV7-3
j_gene: TRBJ2-3
d_gene: NA
CDR3nt: TGTGCCAGCAGCTTAACCGGTTCCACCGTCACAGATACGCAGTATTTT
CDR3aa: CASSLTGSTVTDTQYF

abundance: few
v_gene: TRBV21-1
j_gene: TRBJ1-5
d_gene: NA
CDR3nt: TGTGCCAGCACCCTAGACAGATTTATTCAGCCCCAGCATTTT
CDR3aa: CASTLDRFIQPQHF

abundance: few
v_gene: TRBV6-6
j_gene: TRBJ1-4
d_gene: TRBD1
CDR3nt: TGTGCCAGCAGTTGGGGACAGCTAAATGAAAAACTGTTTTTT
CDR3aa: CASSWGQLNEKLFF

abundance: NA
v_gene: TRBV29-1
j_gene: TRBJ1-5
d_gene: NA
CDR3nt: TGCAGCGTTACAGGGTCGGAAGATCAGCCCCAGCATTTT
CDR3aa: CSVTGSEDQPQHF

abundance: NA
v_gene: TRBV11-2
j_gene: TRBJ2-5
d_gene: NA
CDR3nt: TGTGCCAGCAGCGCAAGGGGGGGGGTCGAGACCCAGTACTTC
CDR3aa: CASSARGGVETQYF

abundance: NA
v_gene: TRBV18
j_gene: TRBJ1-1
d_gene: NA
CDR3nt: TGTGCCAGCTCACCACCGGACAGCACTGAAGCTTTCTTT
CDR3aa: CASSPPDSTEAFF

abundance: few
v_gene: TRBV6-6
j_gene: TRBJ2-7
d_gene: TRBD2
CDR3nt: TGTGCCAGCAGACAGTTAGCGGGGGGCGGCTCCTACGAGCAGTACTTC
CDR3aa: CASRQLAGGGSYEQYF